One sample yielded the 16 T cell receptor beta chains listed below, sequenced in a study of T cell repertoires in cytomegalovirus infection. Their specific antigens are unknown. TCRdb re-analysed the reads in MiXCR, keeping a single row per CDR3 protein. Of about 920,000 distinct CDR3 sequences in the sample, roughly 31% are singletons; the top ten hold 13%. Sample: cultured CD8+ T cells from PBMCs, taken from culture after CMV antigen stimulation. These receptors came from a human donor in good health (CMV status not recorded). Some clones in this sample may be carry-over from other donors' samples.

In this sample, this clonotype turned up many times. The V gene is TRBV7-8, the J gene TRBJ2-1; 7 bases match TRBD2. This CDR3 contains 16 residues. Germline V gene sequence: CDR1 SGHVS, CDR2 FQNEAQ. Trimming removed 6 bases from V and 4 bases from J; junction bases left unmatched: 12. CDR3 sequence (DNA): TGTGCCAGCAGGCCTGACGTGTCTAGCGGTTACAATGAGCAGTTCTTC. Its translation: CASRPDVSSGYNEQFF.

The chain carries TRBV25-1 and TRBJ1-1; D ambiguous. Germline V lookup: CDR1 MGHDK, CDR2 SYGVNS. V was cut by 7 bases and J by 2 bases, with 11 bases left in between. This CDR3 spans 13 amino acids. CDR3: CASKSSINTEAFF. For the CDR3, the DNA is TGTGCCAGCAAAAGCAGTATAAACACTGAAGCTTTCTTT.

This clonotype appeared once. CDR3 nucleotides: TGCGCCAGCAGCCAAGATGTCGGACAGAGCTATGGCTACACCTTC. Translated, it gives CASSQDVGQSYGYTF. The rearrangement uses TRBV4-3 and TRBJ1-2, with D possibly matching TRBD1 (6 bases). V was shortened by 0 bases and J by 4 bases, with 12 bases between the two germline ends. This CDR3 contains 15 residues. In germline, CDR1 is LGHNA, CDR2 YSLEER.

The chain is built from TRBV5-1 and TRBJ2-5; the match to TRBD1 covers 8 bases. Germline assignment: CDR1 SGHRS and CDR2 YFSETQ. Losses at the gene ends were 7 bases for V and 3 bases for J; bases not matched to a gene: 11. This CDR3 comprises 15 residues. CDR3 DNA: TGCGCCAGCGTCATAATACCGGACAGGGAAGAGACCCAGTACTTC. This sequence encodes CASVIIPDREETQYF.

The chain employs TRBV7-4 and TRBJ1-4; D unresolved. Per the germline V gene, CDR1 is SGHVT and CDR2 is SQSDAQ. The CDR3 spans 14 residues. V was cut by 0 bases and J by 8 bases, with 10 bases left in between. The CDR3 loop is CASSLAEWNEKLFF. Here the CDR3 DNA reads TGTGCCAGCAGCTTAGCAGAGTGGAACGAAAAACTGTTTTTT.

The rearrangement joins TRBV2 to TRBJ1-1; 7 bases map to TRBD1. The germline CDR1 and CDR2 sequences are SNHLY and FYNNEI. This CDR3 has 14 residues. Losses at the gene ends were 10 bases for V and 6 bases for J; bases not matched to a gene: 14. The CDR3 reads CATQGVRAGPEAFF. The CDR3 DNA follows: TGTGCCACCCAGGGGGTTAGGGCGGGGCCTGAAGCTTTCTTT. The variable domain in full, with the rest retrieved from reference TRBV2 and TRBJ1-1, is EPEVTQTPSHQVTQMGQEVILRCVPISNHLYFYWYRQILGQKVEFLVSFYNNEISEKSEIFDDQFSVERPDGSNFTLKIRSTKLEDSAMYFCATQGVRAGPEAFFGQGTRLTVV.

The chain is built from TRBV6-6 and TRBJ1-5; D is unclear. The CDR3 is 14 residues long. Per the germline V gene, CDR1 is MNHNY and CDR2 is SVGAGI (reference sequence). Trimming stripped 6 bases from V and 3 bases from J, with 12 bases between. CDR3 protein: CASSHGPVNQPQHF. CDR3 nucleotide sequence: TGTGCCAGCAGCCATGGGCCGGTCAATCAGCCCCAGCATTTT.

The V and J genes are TRBV6-2 or TRBV6-3 and TRBJ2-3; no definite D call. There are 16 residues in the CDR3. Germline V gives CDR1 MNHEY, CDR2 SVGEGT. The V end lost 8 bases, the J end lost 0 bases, and 18 bases lay between the germline ends. This CDR3 is CASFPTSPKSTDTQYF. DNA of the CDR3: TGTGCCAGCTTTCCGACCTCGCCAAAAAGCACAGATACGCAGTATTTT.

There are a few counts of this clonotype. V usage is TRBV5-4 and J usage is TRBJ2-5, with D unresolved. CDR1 and CDR2 from the germline V gene are SGHNT and YYREEE (reference sequence). Trimming stripped 5 bases from V and 5 bases from J, with 22 bases between. This CDR3 is built from 16 residues. The CDR3 nucleotides read TGTGCCAGCAGTTCCGGGCCCCTAAATTCCTTGGAGACCCAGTACTTC. Its protein is CASSSGPLNSLETQYF.

In its sample, this clonotype was seen many times. The chain combines TRBV7-6 with TRBJ1-6, with 11 bases matching TRBD1. Germline values: CDR1 SGHVS, CDR2 FNYEAQ. This CDR3 spans 18 amino acids. Trimming took 4 bases from V and 0 from J; bases not matched to a gene: 5. CDR3 amino acids: CASSWGQGESSYNSPLHF. The CDR3 coding sequence is TGTGCCAGCAGCTGGGGACAGGGGGAAAGCTCCTATAATTCACCCCTCCACTTT. The variable domain in full, completed from reference TRBV7-6 and TRBJ1-6, reads GAGVSQSPRYKVTKRGQDVALRCDPISGHVSLYWYRQALGQGPEFLTYFNYEAQQDKSGLPNDRFSAERPEGSISTLTIQRTEQRDSAMYRCASSWGQGESSYNSPLHFGNGTRLTVT.

This clonotype was detected a few times. CDR3 in amino acids: CASSQAHRQNTEAFF. In DNA form, the CDR3 reads TGCGCCAGCAGCCAAGCTCACAGGCAGAACACTGAAGCTTTCTTT. The chain joins TRBV4-3 to TRBJ1-1, with a weak D call TRBD1 (5 bases). V was shortened by 1 base and J by 1 base, with 10 bases between the two germline ends. The CDR3 length is 15 residues. The germline CDR1 and CDR2 sequences are LGHNA and YSLEER.

This clonotype was recorded a few times. The genes are TRBV2 and TRBJ2-3; the match to TRBD2 covers 13 bases. With V trimmed by 7 bases and J by 0 bases, 4 bases remained unmatched. This CDR3 has 16 amino acids. Germline V gene data show CDR1 as SNHLY and CDR2 as FYNNEI. The CDR3 DNA follows: TGTGCCAGCATCGGACTAGCGGGGGCAAGCACAGATACGCAGTATTTT. Translation gives CASIGLAGASTDTQYF.

This chain joins TRBV15 and TRBJ2-5; the D gene could be TRBD1 or TRBD2 (5 bases each). V lost 5 bases and J 0 bases, leaving 13 bases between the germline ends. This CDR3 has 15 residues. Germline V gene data show CDR1 as LNHNV and CDR2 as YYDKDF (reference sequence). Written as DNA, the CDR3 is TGTGCCACCAGCGTCCGGGACGCAGACCAAGAGACCCAGTACTTC. It yields the protein CATSVRDADQETQYF.

This clonotype was counted only a few times. The genes are TRBV10-3 and TRBJ2-7, with 8 bases fitting TRBD2. Per the germline V gene, CDR1 is ENHRY and CDR2 is SYGVKD. CDR3 length equals 14 residues. Trimming took 7 bases from V and 7 from J; bases not matched to a gene: 12. The chain's CDR3 is CAITGSGGPGEQYF. CDR3 DNA: TGTGCCATCACTGGGTCGGGGGGGCCGGGAGAGCAGTACTTC.

This clonotype was seen a few times. This chain uses TRBV19 with TRBJ2-1; 9 nucleotides line up with TRBD1. The germline V gene encodes CDR1 LNHDA and CDR2 SQIVND (reference sequence). V lost 5 bases, J lost 8 bases, and 4 bases stayed unmatched. The CDR3 has 13 residues. CDR3 in amino acids: CASSLTGGYEQFF. The CDR3 nucleotides read TGTGCCAGTAGTCTGACAGGGGGATATGAGCAGTTCTTC.

This clonotype was detected only a few times. This chain joins TRBV19 and TRBJ2-1, with D possibly matching TRBD2 (5 bases). The CDR3 extends over 12 amino acids. The V gene's germline CDR1 is LNHDA and CDR2 SQIVND (reference sequence). Deletions cut 4 bases from V and 8 bases from J, with 9 bases between. CDR3 bases: TGTGCCAGTAGTAATCTCGGGGATGAGCAGTTCTTC. The encoded protein is CASSNLGDEQFF. The entire variable domain, with the rest obtained from reference TRBV19 and TRBJ2-1, is as follows: DGGITQSPKYLFRKEGQNVTLSCEQNLNHDAMYWYRQDPGQGLRLIYYSQIVNDFQKGDIAEGYSVSREKKESFPLTVTSAQKNPTAFYLCASSNLGDEQFFGPGTRLTVL.